The 22 T cell receptor beta chains below come from one sample, sequenced in a study of T cells in Graves' hyperthyroidism and ophthalmopathy. Amplification of TCR beta CDR3 regions was performed using RNA transcripts as template. Researchers ran a first-round RT-PCR on the TCR CDR3 using the HTBI primer set. TCRdb reprocessed the multiplex PCR reads with MiXCR, giving one entry per CDR3 protein. The sample holds approximately 430,000 distinct CDR3 sequences, 15% to 18% seen once. Sample: blood. The receptor set was obtained from a woman between 18 and 29 years old with Graves' hyperthyroidism.

This clonotype has a handful of counts. The chain is built from TRBV20-1 and TRBJ2-7, with a weak D call TRBD1 (6 bases). The germline CDR1 and CDR2 sequences are DFQATT and SNEGSKA (reference sequence). V lost 4 bases and J lost 4, with 29 bases in between. The CDR3 runs to 18 residues. The CDR3 bases are TGCAGTGCTATAAACTGGGCAACCACACAGGGAGTTCTTTACGAGCAGTACTTC. It translates to CSAINWATTQGVLYEQYF.

The V gene is TRBV2, the J gene TRBJ2-7; D is possibly TRBD1 (5 bases). V lost 6 bases to trimming and J lost 3 bases, with 15 bases between them. Germline V gene sequence: CDR1 SNHLY, CDR2 FYNNEI. This CDR3 comprises 14 residues. CDR3 nucleotide sequence: TGTGCCAGCAGCTTGCGGCTACAGGACTACGAGCAGTACTTC. This translates into CASSLRLQDYEQYF.

This chain links TRBV7-3 with TRBJ2-3; TRBD2 aligns across 9 bases. Germline V gives CDR1 SGHTA, CDR2 FQGTGA. Trimming at V came to 2 bases and at J to 5 bases, leaving 5 bases not matched to a gene. CDR3 length: 15 amino acids. Here the CDR3 reads CASSLGGAGGDTQYF. The CDR3 nucleotides read TGTGCCAGCAGCTTAGGGGGAGCGGGGGGAGATACGCAGTATTTT.

This clonotype was picked up a small number of times. The V call is TRBV10-2, the J call TRBJ2-7, with 12 bases aligning to TRBD1. The germline V gene has CDR1 WSHSY and CDR2 SAAADI. The V and J ends lost 6 bases and 2 bases, in that order; junction bases with no gene match: 5. CDR3 length: 15 residues. The CDR3 DNA follows: TGCGCCAGCAGGACCGGGACAGGGGGCACCTACGAGCAGTACTTC. This sequence encodes CASRTGTGGTYEQYF.

This clonotype was seen a handful of times. The gene calls are TRBV7-9 and TRBJ1-1; D is undetermined. With 2 bases removed from V and 11 bases from J, the gap between germline ends came to 3 bases. Per the germline V gene, CDR1 is SEHNR and CDR2 is FQNEAQ (reference sequence). The length of the CDR3 is 9 residues. CDR3 loop: CASSLMAFF. The CDR3 nucleotides read TGTGCCAGCAGCTTAATGGCTTTCTTT.

This clonotype was recorded many times. An end of the junction differs from the germline gene, which may be a read error. This chain joins TRBV7-7 and TRBJ2-7; TRBD1 agrees at 9 bases. The CDR3 runs to 14 residues. Germline assignment: CDR1 SSHAT and CDR2 FNYEAQ (reference sequence). In nucleotides, the CDR3 is TGTGCTAGCAGCCCCGGGACAGGGAACTACGAGCAGTACTTC. Encoded protein: CASSPGTGNYEQYF. The whole variable domain, filled in from reference TRBV7-7 and TRBJ2-7, reads GAGVSQSPRYKVTKRGQDVTLRCDPISSHATLYWYQQALGQGPEFLTYFNYEAQPDKSGLPSDRFSAERPEGSISTLTIQRTEQRDSAMYRCASSPGTGNYEQYFGPGTRLTVT.

This clonotype has only a few counts. CDR3 sequence reads: CASSPRTPRGRLITSGNTIYF. In nucleotides, the CDR3 is TGTGCCAGCAGCCCAAGGACGCCCAGGGGGCGCTTAATAACCTCTGGAAACACCATATATTTT. The chain uses TRBV7-2 and TRBJ1-3, with 8 bases lining up with TRBD1. The junction had 21 bases not matched to a gene; V was cut back by 5 bases and J by 0 bases. The CDR3 is 21 residues long. CDR1 and CDR2 (germline): SGHTA, FQGNSA.

The chain uses TRBV24-1 and TRBJ1-3; the D gene is possibly TRBD1 (5 bases). V was cut by 12 bases and J by 4 bases, with 18 bases left in between. Looked up from germline, CDR1 is KGHDR and CDR2 is SFDVKD. CDR3 length: 14 residues. Here the CDR3 reads CAYARGPPGNTIYF. The CDR3, as DNA: TGTGCCTACGCAAGGGGACCCCCGGGAAACACCATATATTTT.

This clonotype was seen at least ten times. The V and J genes are TRBV7-3 and TRBJ2-1; D possibly corresponds to TRBD1 (6 bases). CDR1 SGHTA and CDR2 FQGTGA come from the germline V gene. The CDR3 contains 14 residues. The germline V and J ends were trimmed by 5 bases and 3 bases, with 11 bases remaining between them. The CDR3 spells CASSPGQSYNEQFF. DNA for the CDR3: TGTGCCAGCAGCCCCGGACAGAGCTACAATGAGCAGTTCTTC.

The rearrangement joins TRBV24-1 to TRBJ2-3; 10 positions agree with TRBD1. Trimming removed 9 bases from V and 1 base from J; junction bases left unmatched: 9. From germline, CDR1 is KGHDR and CDR2 SFDVKD. The CDR3 has 16 residues. CDR3 sequence reads: CATGSPGTGGTDTQYF. CDR3 nucleotides: TGTGCCACCGGGTCCCCCGGGACAGGGGGCACAGATACGCAGTATTTT.

This clonotype occurred many times. V is TRBV3-1 and J is TRBJ2-7, with D perhaps TRBD1 (6 bases). The CDR3 is 16 residues long. Trimming removed 0 bases from V and 1 base from J, with 13 bases in between. Germline V lookup: CDR1 LGHDT, CDR2 YNNKEL (reference sequence). This CDR3 reads CASSQDRNRASYEQYF. DNA for the CDR3: TGTGCCAGCAGCCAAGATAGGAACAGGGCATCCTACGAGCAGTACTTC.

This clonotype came up many times. The V gene is TRBV20-1, the J gene TRBJ2-3; D is undetermined. V was cut by 0 bases and J by 5 bases, with 12 bases left in between. The CDR3 contains 14 residues. The germline V gene encodes CDR1 DFQATT and CDR2 SNEGSKA (reference sequence). The CDR3 spells CSAREEVRVDTQYF. CDR3 nucleotides: TGCAGTGCTAGAGAGGAAGTTAGGGTAGATACGCAGTATTTT.

In this sample, this clonotype turned up a few times. The V and J genes are TRBV12-3 or TRBV12-4 and TRBJ1-2; D unresolved. CDR3 length equals 17 residues. V was cut by 3 bases and J by 4 bases, with 21 bases left in between. Here the CDR3 reads CASSLEGRESFFYGYTF. The CDR3 nucleotides are TGTGCCAGCAGTTTGGAGGGCAGAGAATCTTTCTTCTATGGCTACACCTTC.

V usage is TRBV19 and J usage is TRBJ2-1; no clear D gene. V dropped 3 bases and J dropped 5 bases, with 2 bases sitting between them. The CDR3 extends over 11 amino acids. The germline CDR1 and CDR2 sequences are LNHDA and SQIVND (reference sequence). For the CDR3, the DNA is TGTGCCAGTAGTATCAACAATGAGCAGTTCTTC. As protein: CASSINNEQFF. Full variable domain (remainder filled in from reference TRBV19 and TRBJ2-1): DGGITQSPKYLFRKEGQNVTLSCEQNLNHDAMYWYRQDPGQGLRLIYYSQIVNDFQKGDIAEGYSVSREKKESFPLTVTSAQKNPTAFYLCASSINNEQFFGPGTRLTVL.

This clonotype was found many times. V gene TRBV7-9 combines with J gene TRBJ1-2, with 9 nucleotides matching TRBD1. Germline assignment: CDR1 SEHNR and CDR2 FQNEAQ (reference sequence). V dropped 5 bases and J dropped 8; count of bases not matched to a gene: 9. The CDR3 has 14 residues. Written as DNA, the CDR3 is TGTGCCAGCAGCGTACAGGGGGCAGGAAGCGGCTACACCTTC. This codes for CASSVQGAGSGYTF.

This clonotype has more than one count but fewer than ten. V usage is TRBV7-9 and J usage is TRBJ1-4; TRBD1 matches at 7 bases. With V trimmed by 2 bases and J by 4 bases, 4 bases remained unmatched. This CDR3 spans 15 amino acids. Germline V gene lookup returns CDR1 SEHNR and CDR2 FQNEAQ (reference sequence). The CDR3 reads CASSLSGTDNEKLFF. The DNA of the CDR3 is TGTGCCAGCAGCTTATCAGGGACAGATAATGAAAAACTGTTTTTT.

This clonotype was counted at least ten times. The genes are TRBV20-1 and TRBJ2-7, with D possibly matching TRBD2 (5 bases). Germline-derived CDR1 and CDR2 are DFQATT and SNEGSKA (reference sequence). This CDR3 has 14 residues. V dropped 0 bases and J dropped 2 bases, with 11 bases sitting between them. The CDR3 region is CSARDPRVTYEQYF. The CDR3 nucleotides read TGCAGTGCTAGAGATCCGCGGGTCACCTACGAGCAGTACTTC.

The chain has TRBV9 and TRBJ2-3, with a tentative D call TRBD2 (5 bases). V was trimmed by 4 bases and J by 0 bases, leaving 12 bases between them. Germline values: CDR1 SGDLS, CDR2 YYNGEE. The length of the CDR3 is 15 residues. CDR3 residues: CASSPASHSTDTQYF. In nucleotides, the CDR3 is TGTGCCAGCAGCCCCGCTAGCCACAGCACAGATACGCAGTATTTT.

This clonotype occurred a few times. This sequence joins TRBV4-1 and TRBJ2-6; 7 positions agree with TRBD1. Germline CDR1 MGHRA, CDR2 YSYEKL. This CDR3 has 17 residues. J gave up 0 bases and V 5 bases, and 7 bases lay outside the gene matches. This CDR3 reads CASSYETGSSGANVLTF. CDR3 sequence (DNA): TGCGCCAGCAGCTATGAGACAGGGTCCTCTGGGGCCAACGTCCTGACTTTC.

In this sample, this clonotype turned up many times. V gene TRBV5-8 combines with J gene TRBJ2-5, with 8 nucleotides matching TRBD1. Germline trimming cut 3 bases from V and 4 bases from J; bases unmatched to any gene: 5. This CDR3 has 14 amino acids. Germline V lookup: CDR1 SGHTS, CDR2 YDEGEE. CDR3 coding DNA: TGTGCCAGCAGCTCCCCAGGGGGCGGAGAGACCCAGTACTTC. Protein product: CASSSPGGGETQYF.

This clonotype has a count of ten or more. The genes are TRBV6-1 and TRBJ2-7, with TRBD1 identical over 7 bases. The V gene's germline CDR1 is MNHNS and CDR2 SASEGT. The CDR3 totals 18 residues. Unmatched junction bases numbered 22, after V lost 6 bases and J lost 5 bases. The DNA of the CDR3 is TGTGCCAGCAGATTCCAGTACTCCCCCCGACAGGGCTTCCACGAGCAGTACTTC. This translates into CASRFQYSPRQGFHEQYF.

This sequence joins TRBV10-3 and TRBJ2-3; no clear D gene. Germline V gene lookup returns CDR1 ENHRY and CDR2 SYGVKD. This CDR3 is 14 amino acids long. V was shortened by 4 bases and J by 2 bases, with 10 bases between the two germline ends. The CDR3 region is CAISGSGFTDTQYF. The DNA of the CDR3 is TGTGCCATCAGTGGGTCAGGTTTCACAGATACGCAGTATTTT.